The sequence of this TCR beta chain was determined in a study of T cells after yellow fever vaccination. Study findings and constraints: Weaker in magnitude, the secondary response showed a faster peak on day 5 versus 15. Booster sampling recovered most clones from primary vaccination (approximately 97% CD4, approximately 88% CD8).

Ten or more counts support this clonotype. The antigen is unknown. Production of TCR cDNA was by 5'RACE template switching, which also added a universal primer site and UMIs. TCRdb analysed the 5' RACE reads with MiXCR anew, one entry per CDR3 protein. The table has 100,000 to 150,000 distinct CDR3 sequences, more than 6% seen once; the top ten hold around 2.5%. There are 15 residues in the CDR3. The J segment lost 4 bases and the V segment lost 2 bases, leaving 3 bases of the junction unmatched. Germline lookup yields CDR1 SGHTA and CDR2 FQGNSA. The chain is built from TRBV7-2 and TRBJ2-5; 11 bases align to TRBD2. The sample was CD4+ T cells sorted from PBMCs, taken approximately 11 days after the first yellow fever vaccination. This sequence originates from a man aged 18 to 35 who received the YFV17D yellow fever vaccine. The chain's CDR3 is CASSLWLAGGETQYF. The CDR3 coding sequence is TGTGCCAGCAGCTTATGGCTAGCGGGGGGAGAGACCCAGTACTTC.